In this sample, the clone carrying this T cell receptor (beta chain) turned up once. The antigen remains undetermined. Extracted from the samples, RNA was reverse transcribed into cDNA to serve as the sequencing template. Only in-frame clones appear in the TCRdb table, and some are missing; sequencing was by immunoSEQ multiplex PCR. Here the sample spans about 140,000 clones, roughly four fifths being singletons. The CDR3 has 13 residues. Trimming took off 5 bases at V and 4 bases at J, with 12 bases between the two ends. CDR1 is SEHNR, CDR2 FQNEAQ, per germline (reference sequence). The sample comes from a study of CD8+ T cells in alopecia areata. Study results and caveats: Affected scalp, especially in alopecia totalis/universalis, had a higher clonality than normal scalp did. A large proportion of expanded lesional clones were detected persisting in scalp and blood during tofacitinib.

The treatment denotes: oral pan-JAK inhibitor, 5-10 mg twice daily. V usage is TRBV7-9 and J usage is TRBJ2-7; a possible D gene is TRBD2 (6 bases). The sample here was CD8+ T cells sorted from blood, taken at week 4, from a patient treated with tofacitinib. The TCR was taken from a human donor with alopecia areata. The CDR3 bases are TGTGCCAGCAGCCCACCAGGGAGGTACGAGCAGTACTTC. Amino acid sequence: CASSPPGRYEQYF.